Included here is one TCR beta chain sequence, with context. This clone was observed once. No cognate antigen has been identified for it. Base qualities are not at hand, and no much larger clone is one base apart. The V end loses 4 bases and the J end loses 6 bases, and a stretch of 9 bases separates them. In the germline V gene (reference sequence), CDR1 corresponds to DFQATT and CDR2 to SNEGSKA. CDR3 length: 11 amino acids, cysteine to phenylalanine. The CDR3 DNA has 33 bases and is translated from base 1. This sample's time point label indicates: about 28 days (+/-7) after the second vaccine dose. Because spike-specific TCR depth and breadth did not differ between the two schedules, AZD1222 recipients who got a second dose at roughly 4 weeks were pooled with those who got a second dose at roughly 12 weeks. The vaccinee samples were drawn from two UK trials, COV001 and COV002, one of which was a single-blind randomized controlled phase 2/3 trial testing AZD1222 (ChAdOx1 nCoV-19) in healthy adults. For TCRbeta chain sequencing, PBMC samples from trial participants were taken at day 0 and at day 28 after the second dose.

This sample is part of a study of T cell responses to AZD1222 COVID-19 vaccine (dated by TCRdb to about 2021). Some background on the complete study: TCR sequencing was performed for over 230 trial participants, of whom about 200 were given two doses of AZD1222 and around 26 were given two doses of MenACWY control vaccine. Enrollment into the trials was organized by age into subgroups of 18-55, 56-69 and 70-plus years, and those subgroups contained about 150, 27 and 61 TCR-sequenced participants, respectively. What the work shows at the level of the full study, not this receptor alone: Vaccine-associated CD4 TCRs spanned the whole spike protein, with dominant responses in regions 160-218 and 743-854. Because no samples from the day 14 peak response were available, repertoires could be characterized only after the peak T cell response. Spike-specific TCR breadth and depth rose significantly after two AZD1222 doses compared with day 0 and with MenACWY recipients. Conclusions about previously exposed vaccinees are limited because only six or seven AZD1222 recipients were SARS-CoV-2 seropositive at baseline. Participants were mostly white British, with more females than males. The authors suggested clonal diversity may have been underestimated. Nearly half of unique spike-specific TCRs reportedly recognized epitopes outside regions mutated in the B.1.351 and B.1.1.7 variants. In the small 56-69-year group, the increase in depth fell short of significance, most likely because of low power.

The CDR3 regions of human TCRbeta chains were subjected to immunosequencing. The original pipeline was this. TCRs in the repertoires were compared against a reference library of SARS-CoV-2-specific TCRs that had been generated with the MIRA antigen-specificity platform. Breadth was defined as the fraction of unique TCRs that were SARS-CoV-2-associated. Depth was defined as the fraction of total T cells that were SARS-CoV-2-associated. Using the MIRA data, each spike-specific TCR was mapped to the spike region that the TCR reacts to and placed in a CD4 or CD8 class. Log10-transformed breadth and depth values were compared by one-way ANOVA with Sidak's multiple comparisons tests. In TCRdb, the immuneACCESS table is reduced to in-frame sequences with V and J assigned. These tables do not hold every clone; where another copy was compared, an unresolved V gene accounts for under half, and the others remain unexplained. V, J and clone size reflect that table, while D and trimming were determined from the DNA. This sample lists 95,000 to 100,000 clones; about nine tenths were detected once. The top ten clones comprise 6.5% to 8.5% of the sample.

The chain is assembled from TRBV20-1 and TRBJ1-1; D gene: possibly TRBD1, on 5 matching bases. The receptor was isolated from an adult who received the AZD1222 COVID-19 vaccine. This specimen consisted of peripheral blood, obtained 28 days after the second AZD1222 dose. CDR3 region: CSATGSPEAFF. The sequenced DNA: TGCAGTGCTACAGGGAGCCCTGAAGCTTTCTTT.